One sample yielded the 6 T cell receptor beta chains listed below, sequenced in a study of T cell responses to AZD1222 COVID-19 vaccine. Assay: immunoSEQ multiplex PCR; the TCRdb copy retains only in-frame clones and omits some. This sample has under 100,000 clones; approximately 83% occur once, and the top ten carry 9.5% to 13%. The specimen comprised peripheral blood, sampled 28 days after the second AZD1222 dose. The receptor source for this set is an adult who received the AZD1222 COVID-19 vaccine.

This clone turned up a few times. The rearrangement joins TRBV7-6 to TRBJ2-3, with no clear D. CDR3 size: 16 residues. Germline CDR1 SGHVS, CDR2 FNYEAQ. Trimming pared 5 bases from V and 1 base from J, leaving 16 bases between. The CDR3 protein is CASSQVPPLGTDTQYF. CDR3 DNA sequence: TGTGCCAGCAGCCAGGTCCCCCCGCTGGGCACAGATACGCAGTATTTT.

The CDR3 bases are TGTGCCAGCAGTGAAGCGTTGGGGATTAACACTGAAGCTTTCTTT. Translating it yields CASSEALGINTEAFF. V gene TRBV6-1 combines with J gene TRBJ1-1; D not resolved. Germline CDR1 MNHNS, CDR2 SASEGT. This CDR3 spans 15 amino acids. Trimming shortened V by 0 bases and J by 2 bases, and 10 bases separated the two germline ends.

This clone showed up just a few times. The rearrangement links TRBV19 to TRBJ2-6; the D is unclear. The V gene lost 4 bases and the J gene lost 4 bases, with 14 bases spanning the gap. CDR1 and CDR2 from the germline V gene are LNHDA and SQIVND (reference sequence). The CDR3 length is 16 residues. CDR3 loop: CASSKGAVRGANVLTF. The CDR3 DNA reads as TGTGCCAGTAGTAAAGGTGCGGTGCGCGGGGCCAACGTCCTGACTTTC.

By share of the sample, this clone is medium-sized. The chain joins TRBV5-5 to TRBJ2-3, with 9 positions matching TRBD2. The V gene end was trimmed by 4 bases and the J gene end by 4 bases; junction bases not matched to a gene: 10. The CDR3 spans 16 residues. CDR1 SGHKS and CDR2 YYEKEE come from the germline V gene (reference sequence). DNA for the CDR3: TGTGCCAGCAGCCTTGTAGGCGGGAGGGCGGCAGATACGCAGTATTTT. Amino acids: CASSLVGGRAADTQYF. The whole variable domain, remainder taken from reference TRBV5-5 and TRBJ2-3, is DAGVTQSPTHLIKTRGQQVTLRCSPISGHKSVSWYQQVLGQGPQFIFQYYEKEERGRGNFPDRFSARQFPNYSSELNVNALLLGDSALYLCASSLVGGRAADTQYFGPGTRLTVL.

This chain joins TRBV7-9 and TRBJ2-7; no reliable D call. Trimming left V 0 bases short and J 0 bases short, with 9 bases between. Germline assignment: CDR1 SEHNR and CDR2 FQNEAQ (reference sequence). The CDR3 loop spans 15 amino acids. The CDR3: CASSLAEQSSYEQYF. DNA of the CDR3: TGTGCCAGCAGCTTAGCGGAACAGTCCTCCTACGAGCAGTACTTC. Full variable domain (outside the CDR3, taken from reference TRBV7-9 and TRBJ2-7): DTGVSQNPRHKITKRGQNVTFRCDPISEHNRLYWYRQTLGQGPEFLTYFQNEAQLEKSRLLSDRFSAERPKGSFSTLEIQRTEQGDSAMYLCASSLAEQSSYEQYFGPGTRLTVT.

The CDR3 region is CASSQERDRVFYGYTF. CDR3 nucleotide sequence: TGCGCCAGCAGCCAAGAGAGGGATAGGGTATTCTATGGCTACACCTTC. This chain links TRBV4-3 with TRBJ1-2, with D unclear. From germline, CDR1 is LGHNA and CDR2 YSLEER. The CDR3 consists of 16 residues. V was cut by 0 bases and J by 4 bases, with 15 bases left in between.